This T cell receptor beta chain was recovered during a study of cytomegalovirus exposure and HLA in healthy donors. For this clone: Its matching antigen is unknown.

Use of 60 Vbeta and 13 Jbeta primers characterized the PCR. The data were produced by immunoSEQ multiplex PCR, yet TCRdb's version contains in-frame clones alone and is incomplete. The sample lists roughly 240,000 clones; around 83% were seen once. The study, taken as a whole, reports: When analyzed later, a missense DCLRE1C variant was found to be linked to TCR beta V- and J-gene trimming.

Source material: PBMCs. The clonotype originates from a girl aged 2-10 years in good health and CMV-seronegative.

In DNA form, the CDR3 reads TGTGCCAGCAGCGTAGAACCTTATGAGGATCAGCCCCAGCATTTT. This translates into CASSVEPYEDQPQHF. The rearrangement joins TRBV9 to TRBJ1-5, with D unresolved. The CDR3 has 15 amino acids. From germline, CDR1 is SGDLS and CDR2 YYNGEE. Trimming removed 0 bases from V and 5 bases from J, with 12 bases in between.